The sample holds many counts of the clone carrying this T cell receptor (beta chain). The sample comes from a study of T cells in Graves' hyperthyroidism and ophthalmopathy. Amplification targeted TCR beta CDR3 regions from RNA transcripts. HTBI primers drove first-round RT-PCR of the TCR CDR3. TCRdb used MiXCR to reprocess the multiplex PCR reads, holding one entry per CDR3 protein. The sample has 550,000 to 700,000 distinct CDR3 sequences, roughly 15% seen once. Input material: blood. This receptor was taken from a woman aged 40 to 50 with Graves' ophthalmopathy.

In DNA form, the CDR3 reads TGTGCCAGCAGTGAATCGGGGGTGATAGCCAAAAACATTCAGTACTTC. It translates to CASSESGVIAKNIQYF. The rearrangement links TRBV25-1 to TRBJ2-4; D may be TRBD2 (6 bases). Per germline, CDR1 MGHDK and CDR2 SYGVNS. The CDR3 extends over 16 amino acids. Trimming stripped 1 base from V and 0 bases from J, with 10 bases between.